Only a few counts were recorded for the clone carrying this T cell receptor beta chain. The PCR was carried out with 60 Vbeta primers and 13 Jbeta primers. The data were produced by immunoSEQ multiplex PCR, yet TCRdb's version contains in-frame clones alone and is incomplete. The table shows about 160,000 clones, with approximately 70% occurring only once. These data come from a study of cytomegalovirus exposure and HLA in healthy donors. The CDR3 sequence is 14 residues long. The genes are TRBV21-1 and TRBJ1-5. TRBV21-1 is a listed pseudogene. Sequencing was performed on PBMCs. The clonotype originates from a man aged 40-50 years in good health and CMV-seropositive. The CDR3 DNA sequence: TGTGCCACGACGGGGAATGTAAGCAATCAGCCCCAGCATTTT. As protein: CATTGNVSNQPQHF.